The clone carrying this T cell receptor beta chain was seen at least ten times. Per the germline V gene, CDR1 is SGHRS and CDR2 is YFSETQ. Losses at the gene ends were 5 bases for V and 5 bases for J; bases not matched to a gene: 6. CDR3 length: 16 residues. For TCRbeta, the library was prepared with unique molecular identifiers. TCRdb called the PCR reads again in MiXCR, with one record for every CDR3 protein. Among approximately 210,000 distinct CDR3 sequences, about 14% were seen once, and the ten largest hold less than 15%. This sample was taken from a study of T-cell reconstitution after alpha-beta-depleted transplantation in children.

The sequence derives from a human donor who donated a stem cell graft to a child with acute lymphoblastic leukemia. This specimen consisted of PBMCs from the stem cell graft donor, obtained from the stem cell graft. The chain recombines TRBV5-1 with TRBJ2-1; TRBD2 aligns across 14 bases. CDR3 amino acids: CASSKTSGRANNEQFF. The CDR3 nucleotides are TGCGCCAGCAGTAAGACTAGCGGGAGGGCCAACAATGAGCAGTTCTTC.